The sequence of this TCR beta chain was determined in a study of metastatic and nonmetastatic thyroid tumors. As for the study in general: The comparison covered peripheral blood and tumor or nodule tissue in malignant and benign thyroid patients.

In the original workflow: Building a distant-metastasis classifier for papillary thyroid cancer drew on CDR3 differences across clinicopathological groups. TCRdb called clones again from the PCR reads with MiXCR. Here the V and J calls rest on TCRdb's processing, not on the authors' analysis. The table has under 8,500 clones, roughly 25% seen once. Points from the study as a whole: In blood and tumor, TCR beta diversity was reportedly significantly higher in malignant thyroid tumors than in benign nodules.

As for this clone: Its specificity is not known.

No patient received treatment before thyroid surgery. Germline trimming cut 7 bases from V and 8 bases from J; bases unmatched to any gene: 9. CDR1 and CDR2 (germline): SGHRS, YFSETQ. The CDR3 has 13 residues. V is TRBV5-1 and J is TRBJ2-1; 7 bases align to TRBD2. Sequenced: tumor tissue. The sequence was collected from a female donor with papillary thyroid cancer or a benign thyroid nodule (not recorded which). Some clones in this sample may be carry-over from other donors' samples. CDR3 amino acids: CASSRDGGDEQFF. As DNA, the CDR3 is TGCGCCAGCTCTAGGGATGGGGGGGATGAGCAGTTCTTC.